This T cell receptor beta chain appears in the sequencing data of a study of radiation and T cells in renal cell carcinoma. The table lists this clone with a count of one. The CDR3 has 14 residues. Germline loops: CDR1 SGDLS, CDR2 YYNGEE. Unmatched junction bases numbered 1, after V lost 3 bases and J lost 6 bases. As to time point: baseline pretreatment blood. Treatment here: 15 Gy SBRT to primary tumor, nephrectomy 4 weeks later. Method: immunoSEQ multiplex PCR; TCRdb's copy keeps in-frame clones and lacks some. The sample includes approximately 150,000 clones, approximately 82% seen only once; the top ten take around 21%.

J is TRBJ2-3 and V is TRBV9; TRBD2 aligns across 13 bases. The clonotype was recovered from a woman in her forties or fifties with renal cell carcinoma. The sample in question was blood, obtained from a patient whose treatment included radiotherapy and nephrectomy. CDR3 nucleotide sequence: TGTGCCAGCAGCGAGACTAGCGGGAGGGATACGCAGTATTTT. Translating it yields CASSETSGRDTQYF. Filled out from reference TRBV9 and TRBJ2-3, the complete variable domain reads DSGVTQTPKHLITATGQRVTLRCSPRSGDLSVYWYQQSLDQGLQFLIQYYNGEERAKGNILERFSAQQFPDLHSELNLSSLELGDSALYFCASSETSGRDTQYFGPGTRLTVL.